Described below is a single T cell receptor beta chain sequence and its context. Its antigen remains unidentified. This CDR3 has 15 residues. With 1 base removed from V and 6 bases from J, the gap between germline ends came to 12 bases. The germline V gene encodes CDR1 MNHNS and CDR2 SASEGT. Using immunoSEQ multiplex PCR, the repertoire was profiled, and TCRdb retains in-frame clones only, with some absent. This sample carries about 47,000 clones, about 90% of them seen once, and the ten largest clones take 3% to 3.5%. This record belongs to a study of T cells after posttransplantation cyclophosphamide. Findings of the study overall: Blood and skin or GI T cell repertoires showed limited TRB overlap.

The specimen sequenced was PBMCs. This TCR was sampled from a woman between 50 and 59 years old in good health and a related stem cell transplant donor. This rearrangement joins TRBV6-1 to TRBJ2-2, with a possible D match to TRBD1 (6 bases). This CDR3 reads CASSEGTEGSGELFF. The CDR3 DNA reads as TGTGCCAGCAGTGAAGGGACAGAAGGTTCCGGGGAGCTGTTTTTT.